This TCR beta chain came from a study of cytomegalovirus exposure and HLA in healthy donors. General observations from the study: Accurate predictions that matched the HLA-A and HLA-B alleles of most subjects were reportedly made from TCR beta sequences. In a later analysis, several top co-occurrence clusters appeared linked to parvovirus B19, influenza, CMV and Epstein-Barr virus. Some public TCRs appeared in many individuals, while most sequences were rare.

Primers included in the PCR were 60 Vbeta and 13 Jbeta primers. Using immunoSEQ multiplex PCR, the repertoire was profiled, and TCRdb retains in-frame clones only, with some absent. The sample has around 97,000 clones, over 8% seen once. Worth noting for this clone: Its specificity is unknown. The junction departs from germline at one end; a sequencing error may be responsible. In the same sample, other DNA sequences code for this CDR3.

The V gene's germline CDR1 is LGHNT and CDR2 FRNRAP. This CDR3 comprises 17 residues. The chain couples TRBV12-5 to TRBJ2-7; TRBD1 matches 7 bases. The sequenced sample was PBMCs. The origin of this receptor is a man between 45 and 60 years old in good health and CMV-seropositive. The chain's CDR3 is CASGWTRDRGELREQYF. CDR3 DNA sequence: TGTGCTAGCGGTTGGACGAGGGACAGAGGAGAGTTACGCGAGCAGTACTTC. The full variable domain, in which reference TRBV12-5 and TRBJ2-7 provide the parts outside the CDR3, is DARVTQTPRHKVTEMGQEVTMRCQPILGHNTVFWYRQTMMQGLELLAYFRNRAPLDDSGMPKDRFSAEMPDATLATLKIQPSEPRDSAVYFCASGWTRDRGELREQYFGPGTRLTVT.